This T cell receptor beta chain was documented in a study of T cells in Graves' hyperthyroidism and ophthalmopathy. Overall study results and limits: Most expanded thyroid clonotypes above 0.001 also appeared in blood. A model of 13 V-J pairs discriminated ophthalmopathy from stable hyperthyroidism.

Lactation, pregnancy, other autoimmune disease or uncontrolled infection excluded patients. Orbital computed tomography and thyroid ultrasound, together with serum TRAb and thyroxine and clinical symptoms, were used for diagnoses. This CDR3 comprises 13 residues. V lost 5 bases and J lost 9, with 11 bases in between. RNA transcripts were the template for amplifying TCR beta CDR3 regions. First-round RT-PCR targeting the TCR CDR3 was performed with the HTBI primer set. TCRdb re-called the multiplex PCR reads through MiXCR, storing one row per CDR3 protein. The repertoire holds more than 500,000 distinct CDR3 sequences, with around 46% as singletons. In this sample, this clonotype turned up many times. Its antigen is not known.

Sequencing used peripheral blood or thyroid tissue (not recorded which). V usage is TRBV12-3 or TRBV12-4 and J usage is TRBJ1-6, with D hard to call. The receptor was derived from an adult woman with Graves' disease, either hyperthyroidism or ophthalmopathy (not recorded which). CDR3 residues: CASSRLSGSPLHF. CDR3 nucleotide sequence: TGTGCCAGCAGTAGACTATCGGGTTCACCCCTCCACTTT.